The present TCR beta chain was sequenced within a study of T cells in narcolepsy. A word on this clone: Other DNA sequences in this sample translate to the same CDR3.

Sequencing used immunoSEQ multiplex PCR; TCRdb keeps in-frame clones, though not all of them. This repertoire shows tens of thousands of clones, 80% to 85% found once; its top ten account for about 0.64%. This CDR3 is built from 15 residues. With 6 bases clipped from V and 2 bases from J, the junction kept 1 base outside the gene matches. From germline, CDR1 is MDHEN and CDR2 SYDVKM. The sample was memory (CD45RA-) CD4+ T cells from blood. The sequence derives from a human donor in good health. V usage is TRBV28 and J usage is TRBJ1-6, with 10 bases that match TRBD1. DNA of the CDR3: TGTGCCAGCAGGGGACAGGGGACCTATAATTCACCCCTCCACTTT. Translated: CASRGQGTYNSPLHF.